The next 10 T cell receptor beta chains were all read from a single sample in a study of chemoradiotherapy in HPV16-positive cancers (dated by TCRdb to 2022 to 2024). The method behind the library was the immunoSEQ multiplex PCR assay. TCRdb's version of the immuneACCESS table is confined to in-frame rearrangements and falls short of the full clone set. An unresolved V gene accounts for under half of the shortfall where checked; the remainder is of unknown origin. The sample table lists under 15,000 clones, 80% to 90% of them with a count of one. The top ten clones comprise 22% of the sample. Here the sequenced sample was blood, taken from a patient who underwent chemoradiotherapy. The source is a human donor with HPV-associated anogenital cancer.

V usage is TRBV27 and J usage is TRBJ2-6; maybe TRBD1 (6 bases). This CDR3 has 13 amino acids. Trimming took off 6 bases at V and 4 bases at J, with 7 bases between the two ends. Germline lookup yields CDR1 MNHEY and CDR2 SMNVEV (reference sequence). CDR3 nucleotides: TGTGCCAGCAGGGGGGCAGGGGCCAACGTCCTGACTTTC. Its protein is CASRGAGANVLTF.

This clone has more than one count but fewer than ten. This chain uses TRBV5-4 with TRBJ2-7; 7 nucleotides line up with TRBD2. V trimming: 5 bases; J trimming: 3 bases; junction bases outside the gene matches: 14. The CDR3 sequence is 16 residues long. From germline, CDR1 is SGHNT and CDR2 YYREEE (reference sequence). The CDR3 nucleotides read TGTGCCAGCAGGATGGAAGACGGCGGGGGAGACTACGAGCAGTACTTC. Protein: CASRMEDGGGDYEQYF.

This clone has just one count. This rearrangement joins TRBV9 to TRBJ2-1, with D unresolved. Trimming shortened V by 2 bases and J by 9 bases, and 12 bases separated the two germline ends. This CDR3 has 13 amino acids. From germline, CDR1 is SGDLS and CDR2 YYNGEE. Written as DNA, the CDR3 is TGTGCCAGCAGCGTGAAGACGGGTACTGAGCAGTTCTTC. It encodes CASSVKTGTEQFF.

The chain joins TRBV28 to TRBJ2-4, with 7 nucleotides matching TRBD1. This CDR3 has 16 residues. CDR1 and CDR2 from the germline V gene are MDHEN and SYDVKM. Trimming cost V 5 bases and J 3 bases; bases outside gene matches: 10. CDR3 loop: CASSQTGKGVKNIQYF. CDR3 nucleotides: TGTGCCAGCAGTCAGACAGGGAAGGGGGTCAAAAACATTCAGTACTTC.

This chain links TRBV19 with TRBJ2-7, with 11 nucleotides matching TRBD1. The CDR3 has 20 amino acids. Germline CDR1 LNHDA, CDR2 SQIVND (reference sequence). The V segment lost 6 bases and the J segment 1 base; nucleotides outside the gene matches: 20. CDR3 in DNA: TGTGCCAGTAGCTATGGGGACAGGGGGTCCCCTTACGCCAAGTCCTACGAGCAGTACTTC. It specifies CASSYGDRGSPYAKSYEQYF.

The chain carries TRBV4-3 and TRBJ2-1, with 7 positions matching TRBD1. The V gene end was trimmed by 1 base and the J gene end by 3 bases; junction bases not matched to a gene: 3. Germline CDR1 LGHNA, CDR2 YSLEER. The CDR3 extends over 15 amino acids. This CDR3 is CASSQVGTDYNEQFF. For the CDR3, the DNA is TGCGCCAGCAGCCAAGTCGGGACAGACTACAATGAGCAGTTCTTC.

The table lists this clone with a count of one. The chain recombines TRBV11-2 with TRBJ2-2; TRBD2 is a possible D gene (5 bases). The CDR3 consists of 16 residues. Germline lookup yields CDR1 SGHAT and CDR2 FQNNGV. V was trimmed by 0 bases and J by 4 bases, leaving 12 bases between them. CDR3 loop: CASSLEAGAVTGELFF. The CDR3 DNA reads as TGTGCCAGCAGCTTAGAGGCTGGAGCGGTCACCGGGGAGCTGTTTTTT.

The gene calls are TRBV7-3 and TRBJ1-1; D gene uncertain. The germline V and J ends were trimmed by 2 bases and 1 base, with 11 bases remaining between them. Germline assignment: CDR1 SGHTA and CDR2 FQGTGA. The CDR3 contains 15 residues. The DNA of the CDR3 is TGTGCCAGCAGCTTACTCGGGGTTGGGAACACTGAAGCTTTCTTT. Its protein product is CASSLLGVGNTEAFF.

DNA of the CDR3: TGTGCCAGCAGCCCATATCCGCGACAGGGGAACACTGAAGCTTTCTTT. Residues: CASSPYPRQGNTEAFF. The gene calls are TRBV11-2 and TRBJ1-1, with 7 nucleotides matching TRBD1. Germline V lookup: CDR1 SGHAT, CDR2 FQNNGV. CDR3 size: 16 residues. V gave up 5 bases and J gave up 1 base; unmatched junction bases: 10. Full variable domain (outside the CDR3, taken from reference TRBV11-2 and TRBJ1-1): EAGVAQSPRYKIIEKRQSVAFWCNPISGHATLYWYQQILGQGPKLLIQFQNNGVVDDSQLPKDRFSAERLKGVDSTLKIQPAKLEDSAVYLCASSPYPRQGNTEAFFGQGTRLTVV.

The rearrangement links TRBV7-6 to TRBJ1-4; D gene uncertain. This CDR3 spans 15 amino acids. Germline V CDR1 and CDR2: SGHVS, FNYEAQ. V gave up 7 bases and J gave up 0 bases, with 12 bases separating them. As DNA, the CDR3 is TGTGCCAGCAAGCGATCCTTTGCAACTAATGAAAAACTGTTTTTT. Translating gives CASKRSFATNEKLFF.